Listed here are 22 T cell receptor beta chains from one sample, sequenced in a study of blood T cell repertoires in COVID-19. Data came from immunoSEQ multiplex PCR; TCRdb stores just in-frame clones and leaves some out. The sample shows 270,000 or so clones, about 88% of them seen only once. The sequencing sample was made of peripheral blood. These receptor sequences come from a woman between 40 and 50 years old who had recovered from COVID-19.

The gene calls are TRBV18 and TRBJ1-1; D uncertain. V shed 6 bases and J shed 3 bases, with 14 bases lying between them. The CDR3 extends over 14 amino acids. Looked up from germline, CDR1 is KGHSH and CDR2 is LQKENI. This CDR3 is CASSPIWRDTEAFF. Here the CDR3 DNA reads TGTGCCAGCTCCCCAATTTGGCGGGACACTGAAGCTTTCTTT.

This chain connects TRBV4-1 to TRBJ1-6; 8 nucleotides agree with TRBD1. With 0 bases clipped from V and 7 bases from J, the junction kept 5 bases outside the gene matches. This CDR3 has 16 residues. From germline, CDR1 is MGHRA and CDR2 YSYEKL. The DNA of the CDR3 is TGCGCCAGCAGCCAAGAGGCACAGGGGGGAAATTCACCCCTCCACTTT. It specifies CASSQEAQGGNSPLHF.

The J gene is TRBJ2-7, the V gene TRBV15; D not certain. This CDR3 has 15 residues. Trimming pared 0 bases from V and 0 bases from J, leaving 9 bases between. The germline gives CDR1 LNHNV, CDR2 YYDKDF (reference sequence). Written as DNA, the CDR3 is TGTGCCACCAGCAGAGATCCGACTGTCTCCTACGAGCAGTACTTC. Its translation: CATSRDPTVSYEQYF.

On this clone: A junction boundary mismatches the germline segment, possibly from a read error. V is TRBV5-4 and J is TRBJ2-1; 12 nucleotides line up with TRBD2. Germline loops: CDR1 SGHNT, CDR2 YYREEE (reference sequence). CDR3 length: 12 amino acids. The CDR3 region is CASSSSGRAYVF. The CDR3 DNA is TGTGCCAGCAGCTCTAGCGGGAGGGCCTACGTCTTC.

This clone came up once. The V gene is TRBV2, the J gene TRBJ1-4, with 10 bases aligning to TRBD1. The V gene end was trimmed by 7 bases and the J gene end by 7 bases; junction bases not matched to a gene: 6. CDR1 is SNHLY, CDR2 FYNNEI, per germline. The CDR3 contains 14 residues. The CDR3 nucleotides read TGTGCCAGCAACGGGGGGACAGGGGTTGAAAAACTGTTTTTT. Translating gives CASNGGTGVEKLFF.

This chain links TRBV3-1 (or the pseudogene TRBV3-2) with TRBJ2-1, with 7 bases matching TRBD2. With V trimmed by 1 base and J by 4 bases, 7 bases remained unmatched. The germline gives CDR1 LGHDT, CDR2 YNNKEL (reference sequence). The length of the CDR3 is 16 residues. The CDR3 bases are TGTGCCAGCAGCCAAGTGGGGGGGGGACTATACAATGAGCAGTTCTTC. Amino acids: CASSQVGGGLYNEQFF.

The CDR3 region has the DNA TGTGCCAGCAGCTTTCGGGGGGACGGTTTTAATTCACCCCTCCACTTT. Its protein is CASSFRGDGFNSPLHF. The J gene is TRBJ1-6, the V gene TRBV21-1. TRBV21-1 counts as a pseudogene. This CDR3 comprises 16 residues.

This chain connects TRBV5-1 to TRBJ2-7; D is perhaps TRBD1 (5 bases). Trimming pared 3 bases from V and 4 bases from J, leaving 8 bases between. The CDR3 extends over 12 amino acids. Germline CDR1 is SGHRS and CDR2 is YFSETQ. The CDR3 region is CASSSTDYEQYF. The CDR3 DNA reads TGCGCCAGCAGCTCGACAGATTACGAGCAGTACTTC.

DNA of the CDR3: TGTGCCAGCAGGAAGGGGCAAGAGACCCAGTACTTC. Protein: CASRKGQETQYF. This rearrangement joins TRBV6-6 to TRBJ2-5; D may be TRBD1 (5 bases). Germline loops: CDR1 MNHNY, CDR2 SVGAGI (reference sequence). Trimming stripped 6 bases from V and 2 bases from J, with 7 bases between. The CDR3 is 12 residues long.

The V call is TRBV9, the J call TRBJ2-5; D is perhaps TRBD1 (5 bases). With 4 bases removed from V and 5 bases from J, the gap between germline ends came to 15 bases. Germline CDR1 SGDLS, CDR2 YYNGEE. CDR3 length equals 14 residues. For the CDR3, the DNA is TGTGCCAGCAGCTCCCGGCAGGGTGCGGAGACCCAGTACTTC. Translating it yields CASSSRQGAETQYF.

The V call is TRBV5-4, the J call TRBJ2-1, with D tentatively TRBD2 (6 bases). This CDR3 region has 11 residues. Germline loops: CDR1 SGHNT, CDR2 YYREEE (reference sequence). Between the trimmed V and J ends, which lost 3 bases and 8 bases, there was a span of 6 bases. The DNA for the CDR3 is TGTGCCAGCAGCTGGGGGGATGAGCAGTTCTTC. It codes for CASSWGDEQFF.

The rearrangement uses TRBV27 and TRBJ2-5; perhaps TRBD2 as D (6 bases). This CDR3 has 13 residues. Germline loops: CDR1 MNHEY, CDR2 SMNVEV (reference sequence). V lost 3 bases, J lost 3 bases, and 8 bases lay in between. The CDR3 here is CASSFGGKETQYF. The CDR3 nucleotides read TGTGCCAGCAGTTTTGGGGGGAAAGAGACCCAGTACTTC.

The rearrangement joins TRBV19 to TRBJ1-5; unclear D gene. The germline V and J ends were trimmed by 9 bases and 0 bases, with 18 bases remaining between them. CDR1 and CDR2 from the germline V gene are LNHDA and SQIVND (reference sequence). CDR3 length: 16 residues. CDR3 protein: CASGVKATYSNQPQHF. Written as DNA, the CDR3 is TGTGCCAGCGGAGTTAAAGCAACGTATAGCAATCAGCCCCAGCATTTT.

CDR3 nucleotide sequence: TGTGCCAGCAGTTTAAAACAGACGAACACTGAAGCTTTCTTT. Translating gives CASSLKQTNTEAFF. This chain uses TRBV27 with TRBJ1-1; D unresolved. V gave up 2 bases and J gave up 1 base, with 8 bases separating them. The CDR3 totals 14 residues. The V gene's germline CDR1 is MNHEY and CDR2 SMNVEV (reference sequence).

The genes are TRBV21-1 and TRBJ2-5; the D segment call TRBD1 is taken from the table without a DNA check. TRBV21-1 is a documented pseudogene. The CDR3 spans 16 residues. CDR3 amino acids: CASSNGGKTGKETQYF. CDR3 in DNA: TGTGCCAGCAGCAATGGGGGAAAGACAGGGAAAGAGACCCAGTACTTC.

V and J are TRBV24-1 and TRBJ2-1; D unresolved. The CDR3 is 12 amino acids. V was trimmed by 5 bases and J by 12 bases, leaving 13 bases between them. Per germline, CDR1 KGHDR and CDR2 SFDVKD. CDR3 in amino acids: CATSGSGSRQFF. The CDR3, as DNA: TGTGCCACCAGTGGATCTGGTAGTCGGCAGTTCTTC.

In this sample, this clone turned up once. V gene TRBV10-2 combines with J gene TRBJ2-5; maybe TRBD2 (7 bases). Germline V gene data show CDR1 as WSHSY and CDR2 as SAAADI. The CDR3 has 15 amino acids. Between the trimmed V and J ends, which lost 5 bases and 4 bases, there was a span of 17 bases. The CDR3 is CASSWRGGRGETQYF. The CDR3 DNA follows: TGCGCCAGCAGTTGGAGGGGGGGCCGTGGAGAGACCCAGTACTTC.

This chain links TRBV5-5 with TRBJ1-6; 7 nucleotides agree with TRBD1. This CDR3 comprises 17 residues. The ends lost 0 bases at V and 10 bases at J; junction bases unmatched: 13. Per the germline V gene, CDR1 is SGHKS and CDR2 is YYEKEE (reference sequence). The CDR3 is CASSLASDRRGGSPLHF. CDR3 nucleotides: TGTGCCAGCAGCTTGGCGTCGGACAGGCGAGGCGGGTCACCCCTCCACTTT.

This chain links TRBV18 with TRBJ2-3, with 7 positions matching TRBD1. CDR1 is KGHSH and CDR2 is LQKENI in the germline V gene. Trimming removed 4 bases from V and 1 base from J; junction bases left unmatched: 5. The CDR3 totals 15 residues. CDR3 nucleotides: TGTGCCAGCTCACGACAGGGTTCCGGCACAGATACGCAGTATTTT. Translated: CASSRQGSGTDTQYF.

This clone was counted a single time. V is TRBV6-5 and J is TRBJ2-3, with no clear D. CDR1 and CDR2 (germline): MNHEY, SVGAGI. The CDR3 is made up of 14 amino acids. Trimming removed 0 bases at V and 4 bases at J, with 8 bases between. CDR3 protein: CASSYSARPDTQYF. The DNA of the CDR3 is TGTGCCAGCAGTTACTCCGCGAGGCCAGATACGCAGTATTTT.

The chain couples TRBV30 to TRBJ2-2; D call uncertain. The V gene lost 2 bases and the J gene lost 4 bases, with 11 bases spanning the gap. The CDR3 covers 14 residues. Germline lookup yields CDR1 GTSNPN and CDR2 SVGIG (reference sequence). The CDR3 region is CAWSWSLSTGELFF. The CDR3, as DNA: TGTGCCTGGAGTTGGTCTTTGAGCACCGGGGAGCTGTTTTTT. Full variable domain (remainder filled in from reference TRBV30 and TRBJ2-2): SQTIHQWPATLVQPVGSPLSLECTVEGTSNPNLYWYRQAAGRGLQLLFYSVGIGQISSEVPQNLSASRPQDRQFILSSKKLLLSDSGFYLCAWSWSLSTGELFFGEGSRLTVL.

The chain is built from TRBV10-3 and TRBJ2-2, with 13 bases that match TRBD2. V dropped 7 bases and J dropped 3; count of bases not matched to a gene: 2. Germline V lookup: CDR1 ENHRY, CDR2 SYGVKD. The CDR3 has 15 amino acids. The CDR3 sequence is CAINGLAGDTGELFF. For the CDR3, the DNA is TGTGCCATCAACGGACTAGCGGGGGACACCGGGGAGCTGTTTTTT.